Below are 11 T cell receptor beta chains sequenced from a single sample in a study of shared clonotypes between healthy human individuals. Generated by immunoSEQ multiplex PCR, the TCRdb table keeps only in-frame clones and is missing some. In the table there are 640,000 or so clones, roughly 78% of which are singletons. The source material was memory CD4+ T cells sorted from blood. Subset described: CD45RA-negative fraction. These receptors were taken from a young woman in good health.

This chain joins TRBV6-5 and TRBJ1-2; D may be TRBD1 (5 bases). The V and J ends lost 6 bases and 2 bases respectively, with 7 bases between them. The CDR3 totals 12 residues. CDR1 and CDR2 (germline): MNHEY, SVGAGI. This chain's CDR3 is CASRGQNYGYTF. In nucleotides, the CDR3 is TGTGCCAGCAGGGGGCAGAACTATGGCTACACCTTC.

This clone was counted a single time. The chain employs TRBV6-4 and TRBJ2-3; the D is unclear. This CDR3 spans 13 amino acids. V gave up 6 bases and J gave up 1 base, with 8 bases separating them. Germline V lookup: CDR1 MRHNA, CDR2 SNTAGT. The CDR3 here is CASSSSGTDTQYF. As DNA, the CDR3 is TGTGCCAGCAGCTCGAGTGGCACAGATACGCAGTATTTT.

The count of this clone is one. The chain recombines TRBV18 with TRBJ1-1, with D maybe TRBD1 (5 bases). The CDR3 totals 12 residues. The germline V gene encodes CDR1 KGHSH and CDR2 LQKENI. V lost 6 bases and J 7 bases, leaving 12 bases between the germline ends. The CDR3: CASSQGEDEAFF. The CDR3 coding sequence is TGTGCCAGCTCCCAGGGTGAAGATGAAGCTTTCTTT.

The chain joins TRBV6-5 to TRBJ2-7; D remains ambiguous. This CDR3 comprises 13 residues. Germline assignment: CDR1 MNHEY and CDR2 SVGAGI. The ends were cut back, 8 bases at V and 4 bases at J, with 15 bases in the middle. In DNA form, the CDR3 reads TGTGCCAGCTACGGCGTGGAAAGTTACGAGCAGTACTTC. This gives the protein CASYGVESYEQYF.

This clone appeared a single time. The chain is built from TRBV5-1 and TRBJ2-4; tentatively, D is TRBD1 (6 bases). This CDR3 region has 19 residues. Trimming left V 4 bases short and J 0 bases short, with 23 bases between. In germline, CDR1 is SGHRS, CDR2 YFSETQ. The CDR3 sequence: CASSPPQGNHSLAKNIQYF. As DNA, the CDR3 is TGCGCCAGCAGCCCACCACAGGGAAACCATTCTTTAGCCAAAAACATTCAGTACTTC.

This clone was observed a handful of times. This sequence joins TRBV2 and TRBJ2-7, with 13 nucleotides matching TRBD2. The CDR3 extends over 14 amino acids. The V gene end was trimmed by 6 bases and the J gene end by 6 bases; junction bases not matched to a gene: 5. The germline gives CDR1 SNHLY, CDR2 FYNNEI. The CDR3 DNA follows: TGTGCCAGCAGCAAGGGACTAGCGGGAAGCGAGCAGTACTTC. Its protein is CASSKGLAGSEQYF.

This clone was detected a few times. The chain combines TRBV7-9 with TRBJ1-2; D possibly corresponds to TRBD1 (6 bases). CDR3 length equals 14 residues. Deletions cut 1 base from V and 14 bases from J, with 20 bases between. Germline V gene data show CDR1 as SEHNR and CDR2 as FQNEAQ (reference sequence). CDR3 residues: CASSLEGGAGRGTF. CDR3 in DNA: TGTGCCAGCAGCTTAGAAGGGGGGGCAGGCCGAGGAACCTTC.

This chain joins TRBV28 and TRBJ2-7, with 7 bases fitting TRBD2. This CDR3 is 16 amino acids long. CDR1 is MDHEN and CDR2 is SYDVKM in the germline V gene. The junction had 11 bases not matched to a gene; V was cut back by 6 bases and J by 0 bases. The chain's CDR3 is CASRNLRGGSSYEQYF. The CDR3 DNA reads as TGTGCCAGCAGGAACCTTAGGGGAGGGAGCTCCTACGAGCAGTACTTC. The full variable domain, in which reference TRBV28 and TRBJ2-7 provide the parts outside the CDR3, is DVKVTQSSRYLVKRTGEKVFLECVQDMDHENMFWYRQDPGLGLRLIYFSYDVKMKEKGDIPEGYSVSREKKERFSLILESASTNQTSMYLCASRNLRGGSSYEQYFGPGTRLTVT.

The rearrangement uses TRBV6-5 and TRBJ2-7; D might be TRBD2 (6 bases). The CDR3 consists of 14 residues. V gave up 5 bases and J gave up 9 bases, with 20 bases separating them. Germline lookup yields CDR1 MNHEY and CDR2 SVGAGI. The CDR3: CASSPTGSSGGQYF. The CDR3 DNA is TGTGCCAGCAGTCCCACCGGGTCCTCCGGGGGGCAGTACTTC.

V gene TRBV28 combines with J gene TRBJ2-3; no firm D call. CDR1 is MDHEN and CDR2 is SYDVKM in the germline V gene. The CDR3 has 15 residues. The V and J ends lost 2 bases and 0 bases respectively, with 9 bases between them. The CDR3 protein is CASSLLWSSTDTQYF. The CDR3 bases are TGTGCCAGCAGTTTACTGTGGTCCAGCACAGATACGCAGTATTTT.

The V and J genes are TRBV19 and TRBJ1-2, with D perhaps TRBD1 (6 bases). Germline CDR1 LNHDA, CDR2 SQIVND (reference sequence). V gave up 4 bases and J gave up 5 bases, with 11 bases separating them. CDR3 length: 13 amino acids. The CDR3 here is CASSTEGQYGYTF. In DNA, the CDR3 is TGTGCCAGTAGTACAGAGGGACAATATGGCTACACCTTC.